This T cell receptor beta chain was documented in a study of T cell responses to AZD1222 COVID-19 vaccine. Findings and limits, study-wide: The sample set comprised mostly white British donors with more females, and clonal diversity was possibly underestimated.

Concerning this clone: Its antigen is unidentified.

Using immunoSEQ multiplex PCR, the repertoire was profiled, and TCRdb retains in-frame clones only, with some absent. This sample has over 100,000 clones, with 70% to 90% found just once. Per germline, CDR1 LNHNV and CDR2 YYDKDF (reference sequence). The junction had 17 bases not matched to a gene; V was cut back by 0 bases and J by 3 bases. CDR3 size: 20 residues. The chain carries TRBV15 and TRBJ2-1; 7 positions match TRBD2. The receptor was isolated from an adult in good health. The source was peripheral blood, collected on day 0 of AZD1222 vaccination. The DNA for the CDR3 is TGTGCCACCAGCAGAGATGCCGGGACTATATGGGGGAGCATCTACAATGAGCAGTTCTTC. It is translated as CATSRDAGTIWGSIYNEQFF.